The 19 T cell receptor beta chains below all came from one sample that was sequenced in a study of beta chain features in type 1 diabetes. Reverse transcribing all isolated RNA meant expressed TCRB transcripts were sequenced. Libraries were prepared by immunoSEQ multiplex PCR; TCRdb keeps only in-frame clonotypes and omits some of them. Of about 450,000 clones in the sample, 11% were seen once. The specimen was naive CD4+ T cells from blood. The source of these receptors is a woman in her late teens or twenties in good health.

This clone was observed a handful of times. The rearrangement links TRBV29-1 to TRBJ2-3; 10 positions match TRBD1. From germline, CDR1 is SQVTM and CDR2 ANQGSEA. V was clipped by 4 bases and J by 5 bases; unmatched bases: 9. The CDR3 runs to 15 residues. The CDR3 loop reads CSVVPGQGFVDTQYF. The CDR3 DNA sequence: TGCAGCGTTGTCCCGGGACAGGGGTTTGTAGATACGCAGTATTTT.

This chain joins TRBV29-1 and TRBJ1-1; TRBD1 is a possible D gene (5 bases). This CDR3 has 13 residues. CDR1 is SQVTM, CDR2 ANQGSEA, per germline. Trimming pared 5 bases from V and 4 bases from J, leaving 14 bases between. For the CDR3, the DNA is TGCAGCGTTTTAGGTCAGGGAGTCACTGAAGCTTTCTTT. Protein sequence: CSVLGQGVTEAFF.

This clone appeared a few times. The rearrangement uses TRBV10-3 and TRBJ2-5, with 7 nucleotides matching TRBD1. Unmatched junction bases numbered 6, after V lost 10 bases and J lost 1 base. Germline V gene sequence: CDR1 ENHRY, CDR2 SYGVKD. The CDR3 loop spans 13 amino acids. The CDR3 reads CATKQGTQETQYF. CDR3 in DNA: TGTGCCACGAAACAGGGGACCCAAGAGACCCAGTACTTC.

This clone was observed a handful of times. The CDR3 nucleotides are TGTGCCAGCAATTTCGCAGTGAACACCGGGGAGCTGTTTTTT. Residues: CASNFAVNTGELFF. The chain couples TRBV7-2 to TRBJ2-2; D call uncertain. V dropped 7 bases and J dropped 1 base, with 10 bases sitting between them. Looked up from germline, CDR1 is SGHTA and CDR2 is FQGNSA. This CDR3 comprises 14 residues.

This clone was seen only a few times. The gene calls are TRBV5-4 and TRBJ2-5; 13 nucleotides match TRBD2. TRBJ2-7 matches the DNA end more closely, so the J call is doubtful. CDR3 length equals 15 residues. The germline gives CDR1 SGHNT, CDR2 YYREEE (reference sequence). The CDR3 sequence: CASSRGLAGAYEQYF. The CDR3 bases are TGTGCCAGCAGCCGAGGACTAGCGGGAGCGTACGAGCAGTACTTC.

This rearrangement joins TRBV9 to TRBJ2-4; D is undetermined. Trimming left V 3 bases short and J 4 bases short, with 8 bases between. The length of the CDR3 is 13 residues. Germline V gene sequence: CDR1 SGDLS, CDR2 YYNGEE. CDR3 nucleotide sequence: TGTGCCAGCAGCGAGGCAGCTAAAAACATTCAGTACTTC. It translates to CASSEAAKNIQYF. Looking up the rest from reference TRBV9 and TRBJ2-4 gives the full variable domain: DSGVTQTPKHLITATGQRVTLRCSPRSGDLSVYWYQQSLDQGLQFLIQYYNGEERAKGNILERFSAQQFPDLHSELNLSSLELGDSALYFCASSEAAKNIQYFGAGTRLSVL.

The genes are TRBV14 and TRBJ2-3; maybe TRBD2 (5 bases). In germline, CDR1 is SGHDN, CDR2 FVKESK. This CDR3 spans 14 amino acids. Trimming took off 4 bases at V and 3 bases at J, with 11 bases between the two ends. The CDR3 DNA reads TGTGCCAGCAGCCCCCTGCGGACTACAGATACGCAGTATTTT. It yields the protein CASSPLRTTDTQYF.

This clone was detected only a few times. The chain combines TRBV2 with TRBJ1-1; no definite D call. The germline CDR1 and CDR2 sequences are SNHLY and FYNNEI. The length of the CDR3 is 13 residues. V shed 6 bases and J shed 3 bases, with 11 bases lying between them. In DNA form, the CDR3 reads TGTGCCAGCAGCCCGCGGCCGGACACTGAAGCTTTCTTT. Protein: CASSPRPDTEAFF. Filled out from reference TRBV2 and TRBJ1-1, the complete variable domain reads EPEVTQTPSHQVTQMGQEVILRCVPISNHLYFYWYRQILGQKVEFLVSFYNNEISEKSEIFDDQFSVERPDGSNFTLKIRSTKLEDSAMYFCASSPRPDTEAFFGQGTRLTVV.

This clone turned up a few times. Other DNA sequences in the same sample also yield this CDR3. The chain has TRBV18 and TRBJ2-1; D unresolved. The CDR3 covers 12 residues. Germline CDR1 KGHSH, CDR2 LQKENI. The V end was cut by 0 bases, the J end by 3 bases, with 0 bases between. The CDR3 nucleotides read TGTGCCAGCTCACCACCCTACAATGAGCAGTTCTTC. As protein: CASSPPYNEQFF.

This clone was detected a few times. This chain uses TRBV4-3 with TRBJ2-3; TRBD2 might be the D (6 bases). Germline-derived CDR1 and CDR2 are LGHNA and YSLEER. Trimming removed 6 bases from V and 5 bases from J, with 12 bases in between. The CDR3 extends over 13 amino acids. DNA for the CDR3: TGCGCCAGCAGTTTCGGAGGGGTAGATACGCAGTATTTT. Its protein product is CASSFGGVDTQYF.

This rearrangement joins TRBV2 to TRBJ2-3; 8 nucleotides align to TRBD2. The V and J ends lost 7 bases and 2 bases, in that order; junction bases with no gene match: 11. Germline loops: CDR1 SNHLY, CDR2 FYNNEI. The length of the CDR3 is 16 residues. The CDR3 loop reads CASTRSGTRLTDTQYF. CDR3 nucleotides: TGTGCCAGCACTAGATCCGGGACTAGGCTCACAGATACGCAGTATTTT.

As DNA, the CDR3 is TGTGCCAGCAGGGCAAAGACAGGAGTCGAAGAGACCCAGTACTTC. Protein sequence: CASRAKTGVEETQYF. The V call is TRBV2, the J call TRBJ2-5, with D tentatively TRBD1 (6 bases). Germline CDR1 and CDR2: SNHLY and FYNNEI. V gave up 6 bases and J gave up 3 bases, with 17 bases separating them. The CDR3 is 15 residues long.

This clone was counted once. The chain couples TRBV6-5 to TRBJ2-1, with 8 bases that match TRBD1. The germline V gene has CDR1 MNHEY and CDR2 SVGAGI. Unmatched junction bases numbered 7, after V lost 6 bases and J lost 6 bases. The CDR3 totals 14 residues. The CDR3 sequence: CASSSQGAGNEQFF. The DNA of the CDR3 is TGTGCCAGCAGCTCCCAGGGGGCCGGCAATGAGCAGTTCTTC.

The chain uses TRBV6-5 and TRBJ2-7; no firm D call. The germline gives CDR1 MNHEY, CDR2 SVGAGI. The CDR3 sequence is 14 residues long. The ends were cut back, 5 bases at V and 1 base at J, with 12 bases in the middle. The CDR3 loop reads CASSPRYDSYEQYV. In nucleotides, the CDR3 is TGTGCCAGCAGTCCCCGGTATGATTCCTACGAGCAGTACGTC.

Remarks on this clone: Distinct nucleotide sequences in the sample also encode this CDR3. The chain combines TRBV20-1 with TRBJ2-7; D gene unclear. The CDR3 consists of 11 residues. Looked up from germline, CDR1 is DFQATT and CDR2 is SNEGSKA (reference sequence). V was clipped by 1 base and J by 2 bases, with 3 bases between them. CDR3 in amino acids: CSARGTYEQYF. The CDR3 region has the DNA TGCAGTGCTAGAGGGACCTACGAGCAGTACTTC.

The rearrangement links TRBV4-3 to TRBJ1-6; D remains ambiguous. The CDR3 loop spans 12 amino acids. Germline-derived CDR1 and CDR2 are LGHNA and YSLEER. Trimming stripped 1 base from V and 9 bases from J, with 4 bases between. The CDR3 nucleotides read TGCGCCAGCAGCCAAGGCCGTTCACCCCTCCACTTT. As protein: CASSQGRSPLHF.

The CDR3, as DNA: TGTGCCAGCAGCGTCGGGCTAGCGGGAACCCAAGAGACCCAGTACTTC. This codes for CASSVGLAGTQETQYF. The chain employs TRBV9 and TRBJ2-5, with TRBD2 matching 9 bases. There are 16 residues in the CDR3. Germline trimming cut 2 bases from V and 1 base from J; bases unmatched to any gene: 6. The V gene's germline CDR1 is SGDLS and CDR2 YYNGEE.

V gene TRBV9 combines with J gene TRBJ2-6, with D unresolved. With 4 bases removed from V and 2 bases from J, the gap between germline ends came to 7 bases. The CDR3 contains 14 residues. Germline V gene lookup returns CDR1 SGDLS and CDR2 YYNGEE. The CDR3 coding sequence is TGTGCCAGCAGCATCAGTGCTGGGGCCAACGTCCTGACTTTC. Its protein is CASSISAGANVLTF.

The sample holds a few counts of this clone. The chain combines TRBV10-3 with TRBJ2-7; 9 bases are shared with TRBD1. With V trimmed by 5 bases and J by 3 bases, 5 bases remained unmatched. The CDR3 contains 14 residues. Germline V gives CDR1 ENHRY, CDR2 SYGVKD. CDR3 nucleotide sequence: TGTGCCATCAGTACCGGGACAGGGTACTACGAGCAGTACTTC. Protein sequence: CAISTGTGYYEQYF.